A single TCR beta chain is shown here with its context. The CDR3 is made up of 15 amino acids. CDR1 and CDR2 from the germline V gene are SGHRS and YFSETQ. The V gene lost 3 bases and the J gene lost 1 base, with 11 bases spanning the gap. The authors' processing: Nucleated cell counts were estimated from reference gene primer amplification. Data came from immunoSEQ multiplex PCR; TCRdb stores just in-frame clones and leaves some out. V and J calls and clone size follow that table, whereas D and trimming were derived from the DNA. The sample consists of 120,000 or so clones, around 90% of them appearing once. The data were obtained in a study of blood T cell repertoires in COVID-19.

The chain combines TRBV5-1 with TRBJ1-3; D possibly corresponds to TRBD1 (6 bases). The clonotype comes from a human donor in a cohort sampled during active COVID-19. The sample comprised peripheral blood. DNA for the CDR3: TGCGCCAGCAGCTCCGGACAGCCTTCTGGAAACACCATATATTTT. It translates to CASSSGQPSGNTIYF.